One and the same sample provided the 23 T cell receptor beta chains below, sequenced in a study of shared clonotypes between healthy human individuals. Using immunoSEQ multiplex PCR, the repertoire was profiled, and TCRdb retains in-frame clones only, with some absent. This sample has some 740,000 clones, with 80% to 95% found just once. It was CD45RO-negative cells, positively selected for CCR7, that made up naive CD8 cells, with terminally differentiated effector memory CD45RA+ cells excluded. The sample comprised naive CD8+ T cells sorted from blood. These receptors were collected from a man younger than 40 in good health.

The CDR3 sequence: CASSPAVAGNTEAFF. The CDR3 nucleotides are TGTGCCAGCAGCCCCGCCGTCGCGGGGAACACTGAAGCTTTCTTT. This rearrangement joins TRBV13 to TRBJ1-1; D unclear. This CDR3 spans 15 amino acids. In germline, CDR1 is PRHDT, CDR2 FYEKMQ (reference sequence). Trimming removed 5 bases from V and 1 base from J, with 14 bases in between.

This clone has a handful of counts. V usage is TRBV4-1 and J usage is TRBJ2-7; D call uncertain. The germline V gene has CDR1 MGHRA and CDR2 YSYEKL. Trimming removed 1 base at V and 3 bases at J, with 10 bases between. The CDR3 consists of 14 residues. The CDR3 bases are TGCGCCAGCAGCCAAGTCCAAGGAGTCTACGAGCAGTACTTC. As protein: CASSQVQGVYEQYF.

This chain joins TRBV19 and TRBJ2-2; no firm D call. Germline V lookup: CDR1 LNHDA, CDR2 SQIVND (reference sequence). The CDR3 extends over 14 amino acids. Trimming cost V 8 bases and J 2 bases, with 12 bases left between them. CDR3 in amino acids: CASFPPVNTGELFF. The CDR3 DNA reads TGTGCCAGTTTCCCCCCCGTTAACACCGGGGAGCTGTTTTTT.

V gene TRBV6-1 combines with J gene TRBJ1-5, with D possibly matching TRBD1 (5 bases). Between the trimmed V and J ends, which lost 2 bases and 2 bases, there was a span of 13 bases. In germline, CDR1 is MNHNS, CDR2 SASEGT. The CDR3 is made up of 16 amino acids. CDR3 sequence reads: CASSESGAMGNQPQHF. The CDR3 DNA follows: TGTGCCAGCAGTGAAAGTGGGGCAATGGGCAATCAGCCCCAGCATTTT.

The V gene is TRBV21-1, the J gene TRBJ2-5. TRBV21-1 is recorded as a pseudogene. This CDR3 is built from 15 residues. The DNA for the CDR3 is TGTGCCAGCAGCAATTGTAAAGGGGGGCAAGAGACCCAGTACTTC. This gives the protein CASSNCKGGQETQYF.

The J gene is TRBJ2-3, the V gene TRBV7-2, with TRBD2 matching over 12 bases. The CDR3 is 18 residues long. The V and J ends lost 5 bases and 6 bases, in that order; junction bases with no gene match: 15. Germline CDR1 is SGHTA and CDR2 is FQGNSA. In DNA form, the CDR3 reads TGTGCCAGCAGCCCACACCATTCTAGCGGGAGGGTTAAGGATACGCAGTATTTT. Protein product: CASSPHHSSGRVKDTQYF. Supplemented by reference TRBV7-2 and TRBJ2-3, the full variable domain reads GAGVSQSPSNKVTEKGKDVELRCDPISGHTALYWYRQSLGQGLEFLIYFQGNSAPDKSGLPSDRFSAERTGGSVSTLTIQRTQQEDSAVYLCASSPHHSSGRVKDTQYFGPGTRLTVL.

The gene calls are TRBV18 and TRBJ1-1; tentative D call: TRBD1 (6 bases). Germline V gene lookup returns CDR1 KGHSH and CDR2 LQKENI. V was shortened by 6 bases and J by 6 bases, with 20 bases between the two germline ends. The CDR3 is 15 amino acids. In nucleotides, the CDR3 is TGTGCCAGCTCTACCCGGGACACACCGGCGGCTGAAGCTTTCTTT. It translates to CASSTRDTPAAEAFF. Full variable domain (rest looked up from reference TRBV18 and TRBJ1-1): NAGVMQNPRHLVRRRGQEARLRCSPMKGHSHVYWYRQLPEEGLKFMVYLQKENIIDESGMPKERFSAEFPKEGPSILRIQQVVRGDSAAYFCASSTRDTPAAEAFFGQGTRLTVV.

The rearrangement uses TRBV9 and TRBJ2-7; 7 bases align to TRBD2. Losses at the gene ends were 4 bases for V and 5 bases for J; bases not matched to a gene: 9. Germline assignment: CDR1 SGDLS and CDR2 YYNGEE. This CDR3 has 14 amino acids. This CDR3 is CASSPWTGGNEQYF. The CDR3 DNA reads as TGTGCCAGCAGCCCTTGGACGGGAGGAAACGAGCAGTACTTC.

In this sample, this clone turned up once. The chain couples TRBV2 to TRBJ2-3, with TRBD2 identical over 13 bases. J gave up 3 bases and V 6 bases, and 9 bases lay outside the gene matches. CDR1 and CDR2 (germline): SNHLY, FYNNEI. The CDR3 has 17 amino acids. CDR3 DNA: TGTGCCAGCAGGGGACTAGCGGGGACCGGGACTACAGATACGCAGTATTTT. This encodes CASRGLAGTGTTDTQYF.

The rearrangement joins TRBV7-8 to TRBJ2-7; 14 nucleotides line up with TRBD2. Germline V gene sequence: CDR1 SGHVS, CDR2 FQNEAQ. With 5 bases clipped from V and 3 bases from J, the junction kept 3 bases outside the gene matches. The CDR3 has 15 residues. CDR3 in amino acids: CASSAGLAGGYEQYF. The CDR3 bases are TGTGCCAGCAGCGCCGGACTAGCGGGAGGCTACGAGCAGTACTTC.

The chain uses TRBV5-1 and TRBJ1-2; D unclear. The ends were cut back, 2 bases at V and 5 bases at J, with 16 bases in the middle. The CDR3 loop spans 15 amino acids. The germline CDR1 and CDR2 sequences are SGHRS and YFSETQ. The CDR3 DNA reads as TGCGCCAGCAGCTTCGCTAACAGTGCCCGGTATGGCTACACCTTC. This translates into CASSFANSARYGYTF.

CDR3 protein: CASSLSLGSSYEQYF. DNA for the CDR3: TGTGCCAGCAGCTTATCCCTAGGCAGTTCATACGAGCAGTACTTC. V and J are TRBV7-9 and TRBJ2-7; the D is unclear. V lost 2 bases to trimming and J lost 4 bases, with 15 bases between them. This CDR3 is 15 amino acids long. Germline CDR1 reads SEHNR; CDR2 reads FQNEAQ (reference sequence).

The chain joins TRBV14 to TRBJ2-7; 7 nucleotides align to TRBD2. CDR3 size: 15 residues. The germline CDR1 and CDR2 sequences are SGHDN and FVKESK. The V gene end was trimmed by 3 bases and the J gene end by 4 bases; junction bases not matched to a gene: 9. The CDR3 protein is CASSHGERDYYEQYF. DNA for the CDR3: TGTGCCAGCAGCCACGGGGAGCGGGATTATTACGAGCAGTACTTC.

The chain combines TRBV25-1 with TRBJ2-3, with D perhaps TRBD2 (5 bases). CDR1 and CDR2 from the germline V gene are MGHDK and SYGVNS. The V and J ends lost 3 bases and 5 bases respectively, with 12 bases between them. The length of the CDR3 is 14 residues. CDR3 nucleotides: TGTGCCAGCAGTGATCCGGACTCAAAAGATACGCAGTATTTT. This gives the protein CASSDPDSKDTQYF.

The DNA of the CDR3 is TGTGCCAGCAGCTTTGGTTCTGGAGGGGCTAGCAATCAGCCCCAGCATTTT. This sequence encodes CASSFGSGGASNQPQHF. The V call is TRBV7-9, the J call TRBJ1-5, with a tentative D call TRBD1 (5 bases). Germline CDR1 SEHNR, CDR2 FQNEAQ (reference sequence). V was cut by 3 bases and J by 0 bases, with 15 bases left in between. The CDR3 spans 17 residues.

This clone was seen a single time. This rearrangement joins TRBV6-9 to TRBJ2-6; D is unresolved. Trimming shortened V by 5 bases and J by 5 bases, and 22 bases separated the two germline ends. From germline, CDR1 is MNHGY and CDR2 SVAAGI. This CDR3 spans 18 amino acids. The CDR3 loop is CASSDTSLRQSRANVLTF. CDR3 DNA: TGTGCCAGCAGTGATACCAGCTTACGACAAAGTCGGGCCAACGTCCTGACTTTC.

The rearrangement joins TRBV6-1 to TRBJ2-7; the D is unclear. Germline V lookup: CDR1 MNHNS, CDR2 SASEGT. The CDR3 covers 13 residues. Trimming took off 3 bases at V and 3 bases at J, with 9 bases between the two ends. The CDR3 coding sequence is TGTGCCAGCAGTGAGTACAACATCTACGAGCAGTACTTC. Its translation: CASSEYNIYEQYF.

The rearrangement uses TRBV29-1 and TRBJ1-1, with D possibly TRBD1 on 5 matching bases. There are 14 residues in the CDR3. V lost 5 bases, J lost 7 bases, and 20 bases lay in between. In germline, CDR1 is SQVTM, CDR2 ANQGSEA. In nucleotides, the CDR3 is TGCAGCGTTTACCTTGACAGTGGTGTTGGTGAAGCTTTCTTT. Protein sequence: CSVYLDSGVGEAFF.

This clone was observed a single time. Its ends do not fully match the called genes, so a read error is possible. The V gene is TRBV7-7, the J gene TRBJ2-5; D may correspond to TRBD1 or TRBD2 (6 bases each). The CDR3 has 14 amino acids. Germline CDR1 reads SSHAT; CDR2 reads FNYEAQ (reference sequence). The DNA for the CDR3 is TGTGCTAGCAGCTTTCGGGGGCGAAAAGAGACCCAGTACTTC. This codes for CASSFRGRKETQYF.

The genes are TRBV5-5 and TRBJ2-1; TRBD1 matches at 8 bases. V was clipped by 0 bases and J by 0 bases; unmatched bases: 2. Germline V lookup: CDR1 SGHKS, CDR2 YYEKEE (reference sequence). The CDR3 extends over 16 amino acids. The chain's CDR3 is CASSLGGQGSYNEQFF. In DNA, the CDR3 is TGTGCCAGCAGCTTGGGAGGACAGGGCTCCTACAATGAGCAGTTCTTC. Based on the CDR3 plus reference TRBV5-5 and TRBJ2-1, the full variable domain is DAGVTQSPTHLIKTRGQQVTLRCSPISGHKSVSWYQQVLGQGPQFIFQYYEKEERGRGNFPDRFSARQFPNYSSELNVNALLLGDSALYLCASSLGGQGSYNEQFFGPGTRLTVL.

The V and J genes are TRBV7-8 and TRBJ2-5; 8 bases match TRBD1. The CDR3 length is 11 residues. The junction had 6 bases not matched to a gene; V was cut back by 5 bases and J by 13 bases. The germline CDR1 and CDR2 sequences are SGHVS and FQNEAQ. This CDR3 reads CASSHRDRPYF. For the CDR3, the DNA is TGTGCCAGCAGCCACCGGGACAGGCCGTACTTC. The full variable domain, completed using reference TRBV7-8 and TRBJ2-5, is GAGVSQSPRYKVAKRGQDVALRCDPISGHVSLFWYQQALGQGPEFLTYFQNEAQLDKSGLPSDRFFAERPEGSVSTLKIQRTQQEDSAVYLCASSHRDRPYFGPGTRLLVL.

The chain combines TRBV9 with TRBJ1-2; D not certain. V gave up 0 bases and J gave up 6 bases, with 9 bases separating them. The CDR3 is made up of 13 amino acids. From germline, CDR1 is SGDLS and CDR2 YYNGEE. Here the CDR3 reads CASSVGAVDGYTF. For the CDR3, the DNA is TGTGCCAGCAGCGTAGGGGCCGTGGATGGCTACACCTTC.

J is TRBJ2-2 and V is TRBV6-6; maybe TRBD2 (5 bases). This CDR3 has 15 residues. Looked up from germline, CDR1 is MNHNY and CDR2 is SVGAGI (reference sequence). V lost 6 bases and J 3 bases, leaving 14 bases between the germline ends. The CDR3 region is CASRYRGAHTGELFF. CDR3 in DNA: TGTGCCAGCAGGTACCGGGGAGCCCACACCGGGGAGCTGTTTTTT.